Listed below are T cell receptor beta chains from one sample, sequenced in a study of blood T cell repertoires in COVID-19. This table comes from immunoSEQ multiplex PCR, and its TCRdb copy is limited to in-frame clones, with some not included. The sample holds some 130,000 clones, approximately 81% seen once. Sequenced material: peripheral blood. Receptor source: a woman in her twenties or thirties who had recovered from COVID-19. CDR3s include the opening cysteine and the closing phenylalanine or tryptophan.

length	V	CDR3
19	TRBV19	CASSMGGQFRQVAKNIQYF
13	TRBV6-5	CASRTYDYGEQFF
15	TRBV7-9	CASSAGTGTYNEQFF
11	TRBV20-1	CSATPREKLFF
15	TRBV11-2	CASSLGQAAYNEQFF
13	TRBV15	CATGLTNTGELFF
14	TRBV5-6	CASSLSRTGYGYTF
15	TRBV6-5	CASRGPAGLEETQYF
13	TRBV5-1	CASSRGTGQVAFF
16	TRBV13	CASTRGAGTVPYEQYF
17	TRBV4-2	CASSPLAGWEDGDTQYF
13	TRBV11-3	CASSQTLTAEAFF
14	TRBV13	CASSLSGYGNTIYF
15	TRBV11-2	CASSRNSERNQPQHF
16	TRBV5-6	CASSLEIQGINYGYTF
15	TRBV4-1	CASSQVTGDTYEQYF
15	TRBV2	CASSPSGGSTDTQYF
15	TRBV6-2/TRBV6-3	CASSSGTSGGNEQFF
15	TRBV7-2	CASSLNPSGANVLTF
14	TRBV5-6	CASSLLGRNYEQYF
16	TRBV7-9	CASSAPTAATNEKLFF
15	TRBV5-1	CASSDRDRDSYEQYF
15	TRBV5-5	CASSEDGTGYYGYTF
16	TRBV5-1	CASSPGTGALSEGYTF
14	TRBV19	CASSIWGQDYGYTF
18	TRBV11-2	CASSSPVGSRGKLDTQYF
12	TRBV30	CAWSLDYYEQYF
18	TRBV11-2	CASSPGQGYPLAKNIQYF
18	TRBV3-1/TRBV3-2	CASSPKAFGTGVLGKLFF
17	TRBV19	CASSIVDRASGANVLTF
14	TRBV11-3	CASKPDSTTDTQYF
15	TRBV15	CATATNRGGSYEQYF
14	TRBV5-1	CASSSQYKTGGYTF
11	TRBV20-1	CSAALADTQYF
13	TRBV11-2	CASSLVVASEQYF
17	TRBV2	CASSGKGLADITDTQYF
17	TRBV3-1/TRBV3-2	CASSQASGTSGANEQFF
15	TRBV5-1	CASSSSGRARNEQFF
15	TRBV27	CASSLAGTGDSPLHF
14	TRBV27	CASSLFPLVTEAFF
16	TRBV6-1	CASSEVQREGFDEQFF
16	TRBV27	CASSLGRGGANEKLFF
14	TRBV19	CASCKSDRGNEQYF
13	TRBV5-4	CASSVDSRYEQYF
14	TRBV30	CAWSGDKGVGGYTF
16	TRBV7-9	CASSEGTSGWQETQYF
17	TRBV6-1	CASSGDKSSGLSYEQYF
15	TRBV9	CASSPGDSSNTEAFF
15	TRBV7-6	CASSLGLAGVETQYF